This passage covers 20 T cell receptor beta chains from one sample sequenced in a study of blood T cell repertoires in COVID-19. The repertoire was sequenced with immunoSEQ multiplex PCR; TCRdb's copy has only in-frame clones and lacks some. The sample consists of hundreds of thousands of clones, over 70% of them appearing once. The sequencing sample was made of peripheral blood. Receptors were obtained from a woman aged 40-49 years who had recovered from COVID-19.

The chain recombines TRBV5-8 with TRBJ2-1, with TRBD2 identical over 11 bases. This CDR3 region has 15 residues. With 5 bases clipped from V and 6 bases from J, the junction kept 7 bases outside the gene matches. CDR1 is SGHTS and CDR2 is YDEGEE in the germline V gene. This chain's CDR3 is CASSWRTSGFNEQFF. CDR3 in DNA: TGTGCCAGCAGTTGGCGGACTAGCGGGTTCAATGAGCAGTTCTTC. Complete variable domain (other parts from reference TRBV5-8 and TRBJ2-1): EAGVTQSPTHLIKTRGQQATLRCSPISGHTSVYWYQQALGLGLQFLLWYDEGEERNRGNFPPRFSGRQFPNYSSELNVNALELEDSALYLCASSWRTSGFNEQFFGPGTRLTVL.

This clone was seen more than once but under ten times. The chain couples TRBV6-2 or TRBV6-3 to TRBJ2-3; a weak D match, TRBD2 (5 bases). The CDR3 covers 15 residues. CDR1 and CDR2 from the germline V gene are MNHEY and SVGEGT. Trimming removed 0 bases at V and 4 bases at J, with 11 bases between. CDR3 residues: CASSYSKLVADTQYF. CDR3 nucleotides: TGTGCCAGCAGTTACTCGAAACTAGTCGCAGATACGCAGTATTTT.

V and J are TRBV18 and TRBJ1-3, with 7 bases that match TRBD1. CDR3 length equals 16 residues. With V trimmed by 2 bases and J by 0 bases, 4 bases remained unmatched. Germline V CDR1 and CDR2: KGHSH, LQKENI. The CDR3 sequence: CASSPSGTVSGNTIYF. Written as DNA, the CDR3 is TGTGCCAGCTCACCATCCGGGACAGTCTCTGGAAACACCATATATTTT.

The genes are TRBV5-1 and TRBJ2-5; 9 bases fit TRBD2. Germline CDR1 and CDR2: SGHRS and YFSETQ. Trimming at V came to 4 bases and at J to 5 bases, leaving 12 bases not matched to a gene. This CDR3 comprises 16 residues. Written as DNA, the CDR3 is TGCGCCAGCAGCCCCTCGAATGCGGGGGGGAGGGAGACCCAGTACTTC. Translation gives CASSPSNAGGRETQYF.

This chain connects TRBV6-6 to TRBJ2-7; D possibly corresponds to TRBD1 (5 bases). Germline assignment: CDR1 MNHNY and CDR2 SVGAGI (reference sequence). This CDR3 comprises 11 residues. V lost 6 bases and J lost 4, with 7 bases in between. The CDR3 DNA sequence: TGTGCCAGCAGAGACAGATACGAGCAGTACTTC. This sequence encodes CASRDRYEQYF.

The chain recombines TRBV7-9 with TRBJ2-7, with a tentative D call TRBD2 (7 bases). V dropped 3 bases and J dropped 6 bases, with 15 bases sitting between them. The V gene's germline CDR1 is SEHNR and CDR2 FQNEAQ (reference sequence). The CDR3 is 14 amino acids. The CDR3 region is CASSLSGGAAEQYF. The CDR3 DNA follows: TGTGCCAGCAGCTTGTCTGGGGGGGCCGCCGAGCAGTACTTC.

The CDR3 here is CASSHRQGSTGELFF. In DNA form, the CDR3 reads TGCGCCAGCAGCCACAGACAGGGTAGCACCGGGGAGCTGTTTTTT. This sequence joins TRBV4-1 and TRBJ2-2; 7 nucleotides agree with TRBD1. Germline V gene lookup returns CDR1 MGHRA and CDR2 YSYEKL. Germline trimming cut 3 bases from V and 4 bases from J; bases unmatched to any gene: 5. The CDR3 contains 15 residues.

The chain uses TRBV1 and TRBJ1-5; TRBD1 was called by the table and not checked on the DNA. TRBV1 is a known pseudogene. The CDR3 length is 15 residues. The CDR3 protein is CTSSRRTLANQPQHF. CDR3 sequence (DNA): TGCACCAGCAGCCGACGGACACTGGCCAATCAGCCCCAGCATTTT.

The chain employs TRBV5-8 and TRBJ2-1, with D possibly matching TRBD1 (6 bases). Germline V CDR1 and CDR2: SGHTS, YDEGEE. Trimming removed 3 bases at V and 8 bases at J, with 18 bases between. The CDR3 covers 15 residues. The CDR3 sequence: CASSSLQGDRDEQFF. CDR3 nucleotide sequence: TGTGCCAGCAGCTCCTTACAGGGTGATAGAGATGAGCAGTTCTTC.

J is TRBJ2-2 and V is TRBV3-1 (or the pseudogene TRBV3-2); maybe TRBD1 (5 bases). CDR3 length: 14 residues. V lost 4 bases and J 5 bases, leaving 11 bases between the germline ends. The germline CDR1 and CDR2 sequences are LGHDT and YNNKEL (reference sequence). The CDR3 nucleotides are TGTGCCAGCAGCCCGGCAGGGCAAACCGGGGAGCTGTTTTTT. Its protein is CASSPAGQTGELFF.

The CDR3 DNA reads as TGTGCCTGGATCCCGGGATGGGAGGACACTGAAGCTTTCTTT. Encoded protein: CAWIPGWEDTEAFF. The chain combines TRBV30 with TRBJ1-1; the D is unclear. Germline V gene data show CDR1 as GTSNPN and CDR2 as SVGIG (reference sequence). The CDR3 covers 14 residues. Trimming took 4 bases from V and 3 from J, leaving 15 bases between them.

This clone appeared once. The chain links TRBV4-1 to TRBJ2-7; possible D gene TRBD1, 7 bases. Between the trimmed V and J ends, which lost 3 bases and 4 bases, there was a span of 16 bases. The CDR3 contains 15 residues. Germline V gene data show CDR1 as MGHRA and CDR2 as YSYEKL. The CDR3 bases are TGCGCCAGCAGCCACCGACAGGGAGGTTTTTACGAGCAGTACTTC. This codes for CASSHRQGGFYEQYF.

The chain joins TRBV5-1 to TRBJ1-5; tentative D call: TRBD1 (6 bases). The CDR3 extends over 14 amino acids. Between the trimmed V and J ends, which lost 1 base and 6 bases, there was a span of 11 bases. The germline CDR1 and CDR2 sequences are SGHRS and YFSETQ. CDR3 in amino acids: CASSLPGAGQPQHF. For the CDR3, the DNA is TGCGCCAGCAGCTTGCCAGGGGCAGGTCAGCCCCAGCATTTT.

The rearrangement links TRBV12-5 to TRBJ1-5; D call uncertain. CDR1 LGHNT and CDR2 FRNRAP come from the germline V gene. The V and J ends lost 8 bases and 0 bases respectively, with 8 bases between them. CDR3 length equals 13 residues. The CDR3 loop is CASQENSNQPQHF. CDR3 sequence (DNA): TGTGCTAGTCAGGAAAATAGCAATCAGCCCCAGCATTTT.

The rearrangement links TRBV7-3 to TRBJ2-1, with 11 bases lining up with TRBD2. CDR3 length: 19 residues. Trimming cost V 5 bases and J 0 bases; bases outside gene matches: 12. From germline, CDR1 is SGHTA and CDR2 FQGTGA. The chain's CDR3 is CASSPGASGGPSSYNEQFF. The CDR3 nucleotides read TGTGCCAGCAGCCCCGGGGCTAGCGGGGGGCCGAGCTCCTACAATGAGCAGTTCTTC.

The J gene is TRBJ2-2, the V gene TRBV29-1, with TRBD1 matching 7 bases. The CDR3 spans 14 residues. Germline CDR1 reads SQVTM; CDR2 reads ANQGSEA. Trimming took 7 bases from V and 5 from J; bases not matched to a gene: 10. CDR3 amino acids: CSAEGGLGTGELFF. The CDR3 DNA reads TGCAGCGCCGAAGGGGGCCTGGGTACCGGGGAGCTGTTTTTT.

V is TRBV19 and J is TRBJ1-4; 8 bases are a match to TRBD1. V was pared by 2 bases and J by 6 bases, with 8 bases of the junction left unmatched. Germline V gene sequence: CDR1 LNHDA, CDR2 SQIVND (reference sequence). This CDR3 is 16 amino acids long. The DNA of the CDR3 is TGTGCCAGTAGTATACCAGGGGGCGCAGATGATGAAAAACTGTTTTTT. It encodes CASSIPGGADDEKLFF.

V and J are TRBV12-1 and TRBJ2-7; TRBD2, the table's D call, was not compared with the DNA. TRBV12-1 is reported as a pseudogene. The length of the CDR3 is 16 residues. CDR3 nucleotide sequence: TGTGCCAGCAGCCTACTCTCCCCCCGAGCCTCCTACGAGCAGTACTTC. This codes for CASSLLSPRASYEQYF.

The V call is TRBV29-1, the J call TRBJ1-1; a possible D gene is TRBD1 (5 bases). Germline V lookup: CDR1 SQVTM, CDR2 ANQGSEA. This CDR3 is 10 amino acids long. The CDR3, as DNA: TGCCCGGGGGGGAGCACTGAAGCTTTCTTT. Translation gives CPGGSTEAFF. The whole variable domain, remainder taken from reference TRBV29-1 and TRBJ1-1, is SAVISQKPSRDICQRGTSLTIQCQVDSQVTMMFWYRQQPGQSLTLIATANQGSEATYESGFVIDKFPISRPNLTFSTLTVSNMSPEDSSIYLCPGGSTEAFFGQGTRLTVV.

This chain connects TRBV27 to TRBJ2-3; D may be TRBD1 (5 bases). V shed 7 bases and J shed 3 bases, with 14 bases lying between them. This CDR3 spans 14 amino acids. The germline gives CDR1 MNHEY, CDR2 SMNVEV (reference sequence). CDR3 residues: CASTPVQGTDTQYF. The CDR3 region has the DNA TGTGCCAGCACCCCCGTCCAGGGTACAGATACGCAGTATTTT.